This T cell receptor (beta chain) is drawn from a study of T cell responses to AZD1222 COVID-19 vaccine. The method was immunoSEQ multiplex PCR; TCRdb's version includes in-frame clones alone and lacks a portion of them. The data hold 90,000 to 100,000 clones, with roughly 80% observed a single time. Concerning this clone: The antigen remains undetermined.

Notes on the study in general: Unmutated regions of variants are reportedly targeted by nearly half of spike-specific TCRs. Only 5 or 6 people who got AZD1222 tested seropositive at baseline.

Trimming removed 6 bases from V and 8 bases from J, with 19 bases in between. CDR1 SNHLY and CDR2 FYNNEI come from the germline V gene. This CDR3 comprises 14 residues. Specimen: peripheral blood, collected 28 days after the second AZD1222 dose. The chain links TRBV2 to TRBJ1-2; D uncertain. The receptor was derived from an adult who received the AZD1222 COVID-19 vaccine. CDR3 coding DNA: TGTGCCAGCAGCGCCTTGGACGTCACGGGAGGCTACACCTTC. Its protein product is CASSALDVTGGYTF.